A selection of T cell receptor beta chains follows, all from one sample in a study of blood T cells in healthy people across ages. One entry per CDR3 protein results from TCRdb running MiXCR on the 5' RACE reads. The table includes nearly 800,000 distinct CDR3 sequences, 20% to 30% detected once. The sample was also linked to a second study, of T cells of mothers and their children.

Material: blood. The receptors here all came from a boy between 10 and 17 years old in good health. Both conserved end residues are part of each CDR3. A D gene is named only where the DNA matches it firmly. Rows may omit the clone size; those that give it use once, few, many or a size class.

CASTEGQEDTEAFF TGTGCCAGCACCGAGGGACAGGAGGACACTGAAGCTTTCTTT TRBJ1-1 . 14 TRBD1 TRBV7-9
CSLLASGSYTF TGCAGCCTGCTGGCCAGCGGAAGCTACACCTTC TRBJ1-2 . 11 . TRBV29-1
CASSQVQGGGYYEQFF TGCGCCAGCAGCCAAGTCCAGGGGGGCGGATACTATGAGCAGTTCTTC TRBJ2-1 . 16 . TRBV4-3
CASSLAILTSVPETQYF TGTGCCAGCAGCTTAGCGATCTTGACTAGCGTCCCAGAGACCCAGTACTTC TRBJ2-5 few 17 TRBD2 TRBV7-9
CASSLGDFQYEQYF TGTGCCAGCAGCTTAGGGGACTTTCAATACGAGCAGTACTTC TRBJ2-7 few 14 . TRBV7-9
CAWSVIPASEQYF TGTGCCTGGAGTGTAATCCCAGCCTCCGAGCAGTACTTC TRBJ2-7 few 13 . TRBV30
CASSFLGAGAYNEQFF TGTGCCAGCAGCTTCCTGGGGGCGGGGGCCTACAATGAGCAGTTCTTC TRBJ2-1 few 16 . TRBV7-9
CSVKSGTYGYTF TGCAGCGTTAAATCAGGGACCTATGGCTACACCTTC TRBJ1-2 few 12 . TRBV29-1
CASSLRGSEQYF TGTGCCAGCAGCCTCAGGGGGTCCGAGCAGTACTTC TRBJ2-7 few 12 TRBD1 TRBV7-2
CASSEPKTRTGRRTDTQYF TGCGCCAGCAGTGAGCCAAAAACCAGGACAGGGCGTCGGACAGATACGCAGTATTTT TRBJ2-3 . 19 TRBD1 TRBV10-2
CATSDNTRHQHF TGTGCCACCAGTGATAACACCCGACATCAGCATTTT TRBJ1-5 . 12 . TRBV24-1
CASPGQGGNEQFF TGTGCCAGCCCCGGGCAGGGTGGAAATGAGCAGTTCTTC TRBJ2-1 . 13 . TRBV6-1
CASSLRDRHTGELFF TGTGCCAGCAGTCTCCGGGACAGGCACACCGGGGAGCTGTTTTTT TRBJ2-2 . 15 TRBD1 TRBV12-3/TRBV12-4
CSVGMGTGTGTYEQYF TGCAGCGTCGGAATGGGAACCGGGACAGGGACCTACGAGCAGTACTTC TRBJ2-7 few 16 TRBD1 TRBV29-1
CASSPGTARPDTQYF TGTGCCAGCAGCCCAGGGACAGCCCGACCAGATACGCAGTATTTT TRBJ2-3 few 15 TRBD1 TRBV7-3
CASSGPSSYEQYF TGTGCCAGCAGCGGACCGTCCTCCTACGAGCAGTACTTC TRBJ2-7 . 13 . TRBV13
CAISEPDRASYEQYF TGTGCCATCAGTGAGCCGGACAGGGCATCCTACGAGCAGTACTTC TRBJ2-7 few 15 TRBD1 TRBV10-3
CASSSDAPTSGTAWGEQFF TGTGCCAGCAGCTCAGACGCCCCCACTAGCGGGACCGCTTGGGGTGAGCAGTTCTTC TRBJ2-1 . 19 TRBD2 TRBV7-9
CASSLPFYGQGRSNNNEQFF TGTGCCAGCAGCTTGCCATTCTACGGACAGGGGCGATCAAACAACAATGAGCAGTTCTTC TRBJ2-1 . 20 TRBD1 TRBV7-2
CASSHHGTSGILNEQFF TGTGCCAGCAGCCACCACGGGACTAGCGGGATACTCAATGAGCAGTTCTTC TRBJ2-1 few 17 TRBD2 TRBV6-2/TRBV6-3
CASSKHGPGSYEQYF TGTGCCAGCAGTAAACATGGACCGGGATCCTACGAGCAGTACTTC TRBJ2-7 . 15 . TRBV6-2/TRBV6-3
CASSLAGTGITDTQYF TGTGCCAGCAGCTTAGCCGGGACAGGAATCACAGATACGCAGTATTTT TRBJ2-3 few 16 TRBD1 TRBV7-9
CASSALTGSSYNEQFF TGTGCCAGCAGCGCCCTGACAGGAAGCTCCTACAATGAGCAGTTCTTC TRBJ2-1 . 16 . TRBV9
CSAGAGGGWDEQFF TGCAGTGCTGGGGCGGGAGGAGGGTGGGATGAGCAGTTCTTC TRBJ2-1 . 14 TRBD2 TRBV20-1
CASSYPQGAYGTEAFF TGTGCCAGCAGTTACCCCCAAGGGGCTTATGGCACTGAAGCTTTCTTT TRBJ1-1 . 16 . TRBV6-5
CASRTGPEQYF TGTGCCAGCAGAACAGGGCCCGAGCAGTACTTC TRBJ2-7 . 11 . TRBV28
CASGAVGYEQYF TGTGCCAGCGGGGCAGTAGGCTACGAGCAGTACTTC TRBJ2-7 . 12 . TRBV6-6
CSVGGINEKLFF TGCAGCGTTGGGGGGATTAATGAAAAACTGTTTTTT TRBJ1-4 . 12 . TRBV29-1
CASSVAPAASDEQFF TGTGCCAGCAGCGTAGCACCGGCCGCTAGCGATGAGCAGTTCTTC TRBJ2-1 . 15 . TRBV9
CASSYSGGRSNTIYF TGTGCCAGCAGTTACTCGGGGGGAAGATCAAACACCATATATTTT TRBJ1-3 . 15 . TRBV6-6
CASKRQESYEQYF TGTGCCAGTAAGAGACAGGAGTCCTACGAGCAGTACTTC TRBJ2-7 . 13 . TRBV7-9
CASSLKVTSITDTQYF TGTGCCAGCAGCTTGAAAGTGACTAGCATCACAGATACGCAGTATTTT TRBJ2-3 . 16 TRBD2 TRBV5-6
CASSLVGTAEAFF TGCGCCAGCAGCTTGGTCGGGACAGCTGAAGCTTTCTTT TRBJ1-1 once 13 TRBD1 TRBV5-1
CASSQGKAQPQHF TGCGCCAGCAGCCAGGGGAAGGCTCAGCCCCAGCATTTT TRBJ1-5 few 13 . TRBV4-3
CASSFFRQGAYEQYF TGTGCCAGCAGTTTTTTTAGACAGGGTGCCTACGAGCAGTACTTC TRBJ2-7 few 15 TRBD1 TRBV5-5
CSVLQGLGAGELFF TGCAGCGTTTTACAGGGCCTAGGGGCCGGGGAGCTGTTTTTT TRBJ2-2 few 14 . TRBV29-1
CASMLLADTGELFF TGTGCCAGCATGTTGCTGGCCGACACCGGGGAGCTGTTTTTT TRBJ2-2 . 14 . TRBV6-5
CASSIDGTAPWYEQYF TGTGCCAGTAGTATAGACGGGACAGCCCCTTGGTACGAGCAGTACTTC TRBJ2-7 few 16 TRBD1 TRBV19
CASRYLAAIQETQYF TGTGCCAGCAGATATCTAGCGGCCATCCAAGAGACCCAGTACTTC TRBJ2-5 . 15 TRBD2 TRBV7-8
CSVEEGFTDTQYF TGCAGCGTTGAGGAGGGATTCACAGATACGCAGTATTTT TRBJ2-3 . 13 . TRBV29-1
CASRPMGRGETQYF TGTGCCTCTCGCCCGATGGGGCGGGGGGAGACCCAGTACTTC TRBJ2-5 few 14 TRBD2 TRBV6-6
CASRTDRGQGDEQYF TGTGCCAGCAGAACCGACAGGGGGCAAGGAGACGAGCAGTACTTC TRBJ2-7 few 15 TRBD1 TRBV6-2/TRBV6-3
CASRGSSGRSFADAEYF TGTGCCAGCAGGGGGAGTAGCGGGAGGTCTTTCGCAGATGCGGAGTATTTT TRBJ2-3 . 17 TRBD2 TRBV12-3/TRBV12-4
CASSERGDYEQYF TGTGCCAGCAGTGAAAGGGGGGACTACGAGCAGTACTTC TRBJ2-7 once 13 . TRBV2
CSARDITVEETQYF TGCAGTGCTAGAGATATCACAGTTGAAGAGACCCAGTACTTC TRBJ2-5 . 14 . TRBV20-1
CASSIQGRYGYGYTF TGTGCCAGCAGCATACAGGGTAGATACGGCTATGGCTACACCTTC TRBJ1-2 . 15 . TRBV12-3/TRBV12-4